A single sample is the source of the 12 T cell receptor beta chains below, sequenced in a study of OX40 agonist ivuxolimab in advanced cancers. Libraries were constructed by the immunoSEQ multiplex PCR assay. TCRdb provides this immuneACCESS table in a form limited to in-frame rearrangements. Some clones are lacking; in checked studies, under half of them reflect an unresolved V gene, and why the rest are absent is not known. Here the sample has 65,000 to 80,000 clones; over 90% occur a single time. Of the sample, less than 8% falls within the top ten clones. The specimen was CD4+ or CD8+ T cells sorted from blood, collected in a trial of the OX40 agonist ivuxolimab. Every receptor here comes from an adult with an advanced solid tumor such as melanoma, head and neck, liver or kidney cancer.

The gene calls are TRBV5-1 and TRBJ2-1; D might be TRBD2 (5 bases). V lost 1 base, J lost 2 bases, and 16 bases lay in between. The CDR3 has 17 residues. Germline V gene lookup returns CDR1 SGHRS and CDR2 YFSETQ. The CDR3: CASSLYRGSGPYNEQFF. The CDR3 region has the DNA TGCGCCAGCAGCTTGTATCGCGGGTCCGGTCCCTACAATGAGCAGTTCTTC.

The V call is TRBV6-6, the J call TRBJ1-2, with D uncertain. The CDR3 loop spans 13 amino acids. Looked up from germline, CDR1 is MNHNY and CDR2 is SVGAGI (reference sequence). The V end was cut by 5 bases, the J end by 4 bases, with 11 bases between. CDR3 bases: TGTGCCAGCAGTCAGTACCACACCTATGGCTACACCTTC. Its translation is CASSQYHTYGYTF.

The rearrangement joins TRBV5-5 to TRBJ2-2; the D is unclear. Germline V gives CDR1 SGHKS, CDR2 YYEKEE (reference sequence). V was clipped by 0 bases and J by 6 bases, with 0 bases between them. CDR3 length: 11 amino acids. The CDR3 sequence is CASSLAGELFF. The CDR3 DNA follows: TGTGCCAGCAGCTTGGCCGGGGAGCTGTTTTTT.

This chain connects TRBV28 to TRBJ1-2; D is undetermined. The CDR3 runs to 12 residues. Germline lookup yields CDR1 MDHEN and CDR2 SYDVKM. Trimming stripped 2 bases from V and 8 bases from J, with 9 bases between. This chain's CDR3 is CASSLGGDGYTF. CDR3 sequence (DNA): TGTGCCAGCAGTTTAGGAGGTGACGGCTACACCTTC.

This chain connects TRBV19 to TRBJ2-1; 12 bases agree with TRBD2. Germline CDR1 and CDR2: LNHDA and SQIVND (reference sequence). The CDR3 has 17 residues. J lost 2 bases, V lost 3 bases, and 5 bases had no gene match. The CDR3 sequence: CASSMGLAGYAYNEQFF. CDR3 DNA sequence: TGTGCCAGTAGTATGGGACTAGCGGGCTATGCCTACAATGAGCAGTTCTTC.

The rearrangement joins TRBV19 to TRBJ2-2; tentatively, D is TRBD2 (5 bases). Germline V gene lookup returns CDR1 LNHDA and CDR2 SQIVND (reference sequence). CDR3 length equals 17 residues. The germline V and J ends were trimmed by 2 bases and 3 bases, with 16 bases remaining between them. CDR3 region: CASSIPPLRVDTGELFF. The CDR3 nucleotides read TGTGCCAGTAGTATACCCCCCTTGCGGGTGGACACCGGGGAGCTGTTTTTT.

This sequence joins TRBV27 and TRBJ2-7; 10 bases are a match to TRBD2. V dropped 2 bases and J dropped 3; count of bases not matched to a gene: 1. This CDR3 is built from 14 residues. CDR1 is MNHEY and CDR2 is SMNVEV in the germline V gene (reference sequence). CDR3 sequence: CASSLASGGYEQYF. In nucleotides, the CDR3 is TGTGCCAGCAGTTTAGCTAGCGGGGGCTACGAGCAGTACTTC.

V is TRBV9 and J is TRBJ2-7; D remains ambiguous. Trimming took off 4 bases at V and 1 base at J, with 15 bases between the two ends. This CDR3 comprises 15 residues. Germline V gene sequence: CDR1 SGDLS, CDR2 YYNGEE. CDR3 protein: CASSPLQVPSYEQYF. The CDR3 region has the DNA TGTGCCAGCAGCCCACTCCAGGTCCCATCCTACGAGCAGTACTTC.

The chain couples TRBV27 to TRBJ1-1; D is perhaps TRBD1 (6 bases). Per germline, CDR1 MNHEY and CDR2 SMNVEV (reference sequence). This CDR3 region has 15 residues. The V and J ends lost 0 bases and 4 bases respectively, with 12 bases between them. CDR3 DNA sequence: TGTGCCAGCAGTTTATCCTTCGGGGGCGGCACTGAAGCTTTCTTT. Protein: CASSLSFGGGTEAFF.

This clone was seen a few times. The chain is built from TRBV27 and TRBJ1-5; D gene unclear. This CDR3 region has 13 residues. Germline CDR1 reads MNHEY; CDR2 reads SMNVEV (reference sequence). The V gene lost 3 bases and the J gene lost 4 bases, with 7 bases spanning the gap. This chain's CDR3 is CASSFGTNQPQHF. The CDR3 bases are TGTGCCAGCAGTTTTGGAACAAATCAGCCCCAGCATTTT.

V is TRBV9 and J is TRBJ2-5; TRBD2 is a possible D gene (6 bases). The V gene lost 4 bases and the J gene lost 1 base, with 14 bases spanning the gap. This CDR3 is 15 amino acids long. In germline, CDR1 is SGDLS, CDR2 YYNGEE. The CDR3 reads CASSKEGRGQETQYF. DNA of the CDR3: TGTGCCAGCAGCAAGGAGGGACGGGGCCAAGAGACCCAGTACTTC.

The chain joins TRBV6-5 to TRBJ2-7; a possible D gene is TRBD2 (7 bases). The V and J ends lost 5 bases and 5 bases respectively, with 19 bases between them. The CDR3 loop spans 15 amino acids. The germline V gene has CDR1 MNHEY and CDR2 SVGAGI. The CDR3 reads CASSPPGAGANEQYF. For the CDR3, the DNA is TGTGCCAGCAGTCCCCCGGGGGCGGGAGCAAACGAGCAGTACTTC.